What follows are 3 T cell receptor beta chains derived from one specimen sequenced in a study of T cell responses to AZD1222 COVID-19 vaccine. Only in-frame clones appear in the TCRdb table, and some are missing; sequencing was by immunoSEQ multiplex PCR. The sample records 100,000 to 120,000 clones, 70% to 90% being singletons. Sequenced material: peripheral blood, taken on day 0 of AZD1222 vaccination. All receptors come from an adult in good health.

The rearrangement uses TRBV28 and TRBJ2-1; TRBD1 aligns across 9 bases. The J segment lost 5 bases and the V segment lost 2 bases, leaving 1 base of the junction unmatched. CDR3 length: 14 amino acids. Germline assignment: CDR1 MDHEN and CDR2 SYDVKM. This chain's CDR3 is CASSLGDRDNEQFF. The CDR3 nucleotides read TGTGCCAGCAGTTTAGGGGACAGGGACAATGAGCAGTTCTTC.

V and J are TRBV9 and TRBJ1-3, with D tentatively TRBD1 (6 bases). Germline values: CDR1 SGDLS, CDR2 YYNGEE. Trimming took off 0 bases at V and 4 bases at J, with 11 bases between the two ends. The CDR3 consists of 15 residues. The DNA of the CDR3 is TGTGCCAGCAGCGTAGACCGGGGGCGCGGAAACACCATATATTTT. Its translation is CASSVDRGRGNTIYF.

This clone was found a few times. The chain recombines TRBV2 with TRBJ2-1; D is possibly TRBD1 or TRBD2 (5 bases each). The ends were cut back, 5 bases at V and 1 base at J, with 12 bases in the middle. This CDR3 has 15 amino acids. Per the germline V gene, CDR1 is SNHLY and CDR2 is FYNNEI. Here the CDR3 DNA reads TGTGCCAGCAGTTACCGGGACGGGTCCTACAATGAGCAGTTCTTC. This sequence encodes CASSYRDGSYNEQFF.